The rows below give T cell receptor beta chains drawn from one sample of a study of glioma-infiltrating T cells after dendritic cell vaccination. The protocol was immunoSEQ multiplex PCR, while the TCRdb copy is restricted to in-frame clones and leaves out a portion. Among around 90,000 clones listed, around three quarters were seen once. The sequencing here drew on blood, taken before dendritic cell vaccination. The source of these receptors is a human donor with glioblastoma. Both conserved end residues are part of each CDR3. D genes are given only for firm matches. Rows give clone size only sometimes, using once, few, many, or a class for an expanded clone.

V,size,D,J,CDR3,DNA
TRBV4-1,.,TRBD2,TRBJ2-7,CASSLTSGSPYEQYF,TGCGCCAGCAGCCTAACTAGCGGGAGTCCCTACGAGCAGTACTTC
TRBV9,.,.,TRBJ1-1,CASSKTPGVHTEAFF,TGTGCCAGCAGCAAAACCCCAGGTGTCCACACTGAAGCTTTCTTT
TRBV6-6,.,TRBD1,TRBJ2-2,CASSWTGPGELFF,TGTGCCAGCAGTTGGACAGGGCCCGGGGAGCTGTTTTTT
TRBV5-1,.,TRBD1,TRBJ1-1,CASSPSRTGGNTEAFF,TGCGCCAGCAGCCCCTCTCGGACAGGGGGAAACACTGAAGCTTTCTTT
TRBV28,.,TRBD2,TRBJ2-7,CASNRAGGIHEQYF,TGTGCCAGCAACCGAGCGGGAGGGATCCACGAGCAGTACTTC
TRBV10-3,.,.,TRBJ1-1,CAIGGQRNTEAFF,TGTGCCATCGGTGGACAGAGGAACACTGAAGCTTTCTTT
TRBV2,.,TRBD1,TRBJ1-2,CASGYRDRETTF,TGTGCCAGCGGATACCGGGACAGGGAGACCACCTTC
TRBV19,.,.,TRBJ1-2,CASSSPNYGYTF,TGTGCCAGTAGCTCTCCTAACTATGGCTACACCTTC
TRBV4-1,many,.,TRBJ2-2,CASSRPLGPGELFF,TGCGCCAGCAGCCGACCTTTGGGCCCCGGGGAGCTGTTTTTT
TRBV11-3,.,.,TRBJ2-2,CASSSSGGVTGELFF,TGTGCCAGCAGCTCCTCCGGCGGGGTTACCGGGGAGCTGTTTTTT
TRBV5-6,.,.,TRBJ1-3,CASSAEQGRRNTIYF,TGTGCCAGCAGCGCCGAACAGGGTAGGAGAAACACCATATATTTT
TRBV6-1,.,.,TRBJ2-5,CASSDPGRVRETQYF,TGTGCCAGCAGCGACCCGGGCAGGGTCCGAGAGACCCAGTACTTC
TRBV4-2,.,TRBD2,TRBJ2-2,CASSQVAGGGTGELFF,TGTGCCAGCAGCCAAGTTGCGGGAGGGGGCACCGGGGAGCTGTTTTTT
TRBV2,.,TRBD1,TRBJ1-5,CASSPNRGLNQPQHF,TGTGCCAGCAGTCCAAACAGGGGGCTAAATCAGCCCCAGCATTTT
TRBV18,.,.,TRBJ1-5,CASSRGAGDSPQHF,TGTGCCAGCTCACGCGGGGCAGGAGACAGCCCCCAGCATTTT
TRBV6-5,.,.,TRBJ1-1,CASSGATEAFF,TGTGCCAGCAGTGGGGCCACTGAAGCTTTCTTT
TRBV27,.,TRBD2,TRBJ2-3,CASSDSSGRSTDTQYF,TGTGCCAGCAGTGACTCTAGCGGGAGAAGCACAGATACGCAGTATTTT
TRBV19,few,TRBD1,TRBJ1-4,CASRDRGMTNEKLFF,TGTGCCAGCCGGGACAGGGGGATGACTAATGAAAAACTGTTTTTT
TRBV19,.,TRBD1,TRBJ1-2,CASSTTGTGGYGYTF,TGTGCCAGTAGTACTACCGGGACAGGGGGCTATGGCTACACCTTC
TRBV10-3,.,.,TRBJ2-1,CAIRRGGYEQFF,TGTGCCATCAGGAGAGGCGGGTATGAGCAGTTCTTC
TRBV25-1,.,TRBD1,TRBJ1-1,CASSDGQGWSTEAFF,TGTGCCAGCAGTGATGGACAGGGGTGGTCCACTGAAGCTTTCTTT
TRBV5-1,.,TRBD1,TRBJ1-5,CASSAGQGVQPQHF,TGCGCCAGCAGCGCCGGACAGGGCGTTCAGCCCCAGCATTTT
TRBV5-1,.,TRBD1,TRBJ2-2,CASSFLGTGNTGELFF,TGCGCCAGCAGCTTCCTCGGGACAGGGAACACCGGGGAGCTGTTTTTT
TRBV6-5,.,TRBD1,TRBJ1-3,CASSYSAGGGNTIYF,TGTGCCAGCAGTTACTCTGCAGGGGGCGGAAACACCATATATTTT
TRBV7-8,.,.,TRBJ2-1,CASSHTWVGGFF,TGTGCCAGCAGCCACACCTGGGTAGGAGGGTTCTTC
TRBV2,.,.,TRBJ2-4,CASPGTILNIQYF,TGTGCCAGCCCCGGGACAATCTTAAACATTCAGTACTTC
TRBV5-1,.,TRBD1,TRBJ2-7,CASSLGQGSIYEQYF,TGCGCCAGCAGCTTGGGACAGGGGAGTATCTACGAGCAGTACTTC
TRBV5-1,.,.,TRBJ1-2,CASSGLTGHGDYGYTF,TGCGCCAGCAGCGGATTGACAGGCCACGGGGACTATGGCTACACCTTC
TRBV27,once,.,TRBJ2-7,CASPPSSRGGSRSSYEQYF,TGTGCCAGCCCTCCCTCCTCTAGAGGGGGTTCCAGGAGCTCCTACGAGCAGTACTTC
TRBV5-1,.,.,TRBJ1-2,CASSRSDSGIPYGYTF,TGCGCCAGCAGCCGATCGGACAGCGGCATCCCCTATGGCTACACCTTC
TRBV6-5,.,TRBD1,TRBJ1-1,CASSYSRRGTEAFF,TGTGCCAGCAGTTATAGCCGCAGGGGGACTGAAGCTTTCTTT
TRBV10-3,once,TRBD1,TRBJ2-2,CAIRTGVRTGELFF,TGTGCCATCAGGACAGGGGTTCGGACCGGGGAGCTGTTTTTT
TRBV9,.,.,TRBJ1-5,CASSVAGDVDQPQHF,TGTGCCAGCAGCGTAGCAGGGGACGTGGATCAGCCCCAGCATTTT
TRBV12-5,.,.,TRBJ2-5,CASGIARGETQYF,TGTGCTAGTGGAATCGCCAGAGGAGAGACCCAGTACTTC
TRBV30,.,.,TRBJ1-4,CAWSDPQRAPNEKLFF,TGTGCCTGGAGTGACCCACAGAGGGCACCTAATGAAAAACTGTTTTTT